This is a list of T cell receptor beta chains from one sample in a study of blood T cell repertoires in COVID-19. TCRdb keeps only in-frame clones here, not all; method: immunoSEQ multiplex PCR. Of hundreds of thousands of clones detected, roughly nine tenths appear once; the ten largest clones hold about 6.5%. The sequenced sample consisted of peripheral blood. All receptors derive from a man aged 60 to 69 who had recovered from COVID-19. CDR3s include the opening cysteine and the closing phenylalanine or tryptophan. The D gene is left open where the match is weak. Size values are once, few and many counts, or a class for expanded clones, and some rows have none.

V gene	D gene	J gene	clone size	CDR3 protein	CDR3 DNA
TRBV2	TRBD1	TRBJ1-4	.	CASTRQGANEKLFF	TGTGCCAGCACTAGACAGGGAGCTAATGAAAAACTGTTTTTT
TRBV29-1	TRBD2	TRBJ2-1	once	CSGTSGFSYNEQFF	TGCAGCGGTACTAGCGGATTCTCCTACAATGAGCAGTTCTTC
TRBV5-4	.	TRBJ2-5	.	CASSLTPGQETQYF	TGTGCCAGCAGCTTGACCCCGGGCCAAGAGACCCAGTACTTC
TRBV29-1	.	TRBJ1-2	once	CSVVRGADGYTF	TGCAGCGTTGTACGAGGTGCTGATGGCTACACCTTC
TRBV7-3	TRBD1	TRBJ2-7	.	CASSLTPGQGYEQYF	TGTGCCAGCAGCTTAACGCCCGGACAGGGCTACGAGCAGTACTTC
TRBV6-5	.	TRBJ2-5	.	CASTRTGGKEETQYF	TGTGCCAGCACCCGGACCGGGGGAAAGGAGGAGACCCAGTACTTC
TRBV9	.	TRBJ2-1	.	CASSVGAEPYNEQFF	TGTGCCAGCAGCGTAGGGGCAGAGCCTTACAATGAGCAGTTCTTC
TRBV19	TRBD2	TRBJ2-4	.	CASSSAGTSGWNIQYF	TGTGCCAGTAGTTCGGCGGGGACTAGCGGGTGGAACATTCAGTACTTC
TRBV25-1	TRBD2	TRBJ2-5	few	CASSLASGLRETQYF	TGTGCCAGCAGCCTCGCTAGCGGTCTGCGTGAGACCCAGTACTTC
TRBV5-8	.	TRBJ1-5	.	CASSLVFPSNQPQHF	TGTGCCAGCAGCTTGGTATTTCCCAGCAATCAGCCCCAGCATTTT
TRBV21-1	.	TRBJ2-4	.	CASSLGLAKNIQYF	TGTGCCAGCAGCTTAGGACTAGCCAAAAACATTCAGTACTTC
TRBV18	TRBD2	TRBJ2-7	.	CASSPTSGGTYEQYF	TGTGCCAGCTCCCCAACTAGCGGGGGGACCTACGAGCAGTACTTC
TRBV6-1	.	TRBJ2-7	.	CASSAQGQGGFYEQYF	TGTGCCAGCAGTGCCCAGGGGCAGGGGGGATTCTACGAGCAGTACTTC
TRBV18	TRBD1	TRBJ2-7	.	CASSPLGPGTGTHEQYF	TGTGCCAGCTCACCACTCGGCCCCGGGACAGGGACCCACGAGCAGTACTTC
TRBV2	.	TRBJ1-6	once	CASSEGTLNSPLHF	TGTGCCAGCAGTGAAGGGACATTAAATTCACCCCTCCACTTT
TRBV24-1	.	TRBJ2-5	.	CATRGRHQETQYF	TGTGCCACCAGGGGGCGCCACCAAGAGACCCAGTACTTC
TRBV5-4	TRBD2	TRBJ2-3	.	CASSRAGGSTDTQYF	TGTGCCAGCAGCCGCGCGGGGGGAAGCACAGATACGCAGTATTTT
TRBV6-1	.	TRBJ1-1	.	CASSEAGTPYGRAFF	TGTGCCAGCAGTGAAGCTGGGACACCCTACGGGCGCGCTTTCTTT
TRBV29-1	.	TRBJ2-5	.	CSVEAIGLGGETQYF	TGCAGCGTTGAAGCAATTGGACTAGGGGGAGAGACCCAGTACTTC
TRBV28	.	TRBJ2-6	once	CASFRAGANVLTF	TGTGCCAGCTTCAGGGCTGGGGCCAACGTCCTGACTTTC
TRBV28	TRBD2	TRBJ2-7	.	CASSLSPLAGFYEQYF	TGTGCCAGCAGTTTGTCTCCCCTAGCGGGATTCTACGAGCAGTACTTC
TRBV28	.	TRBJ1-2	.	CARGQGNYGYTF	TGTGCCAGGGGGCAGGGGAACTATGGCTACACCTTC
TRBV2	TRBD1	TRBJ1-1	.	CASSGTGGIAGTEAFF	TGTGCCAGCAGCGGGACAGGGGGAATTGCGGGCACTGAAGCTTTCTTT
TRBV5-1	.	TRBJ2-7	.	CASSWADGQSYEQYF	TGCGCCAGCAGCTGGGCCGACGGTCAGTCCTACGAGCAGTACTTC
TRBV7-9	TRBD2	TRBJ2-3	.	CASSLGDSGDTQYF	TGTGCCAGCAGCTTGGGTGATAGCGGGGATACGCAGTATTTT
TRBV5-1	TRBD1	TRBJ1-1	.	CASSFYQGAGTEAFF	TGCGCCAGCAGCTTTTACCAGGGGGCTGGCACTGAAGCTTTCTTT